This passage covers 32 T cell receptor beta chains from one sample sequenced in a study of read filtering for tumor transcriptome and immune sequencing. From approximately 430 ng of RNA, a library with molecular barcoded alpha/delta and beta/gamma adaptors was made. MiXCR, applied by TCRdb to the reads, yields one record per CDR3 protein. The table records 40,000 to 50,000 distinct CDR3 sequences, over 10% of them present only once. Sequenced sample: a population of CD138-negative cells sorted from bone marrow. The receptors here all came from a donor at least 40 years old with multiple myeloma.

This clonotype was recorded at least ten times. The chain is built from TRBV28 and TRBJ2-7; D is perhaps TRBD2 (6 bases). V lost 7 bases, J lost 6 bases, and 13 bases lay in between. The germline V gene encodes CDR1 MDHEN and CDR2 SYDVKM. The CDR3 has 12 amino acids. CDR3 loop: CASTLTRGEQYF. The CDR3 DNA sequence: TGTGCCAGCACCCTGACTAGGGGCGAGCAGTACTTC.

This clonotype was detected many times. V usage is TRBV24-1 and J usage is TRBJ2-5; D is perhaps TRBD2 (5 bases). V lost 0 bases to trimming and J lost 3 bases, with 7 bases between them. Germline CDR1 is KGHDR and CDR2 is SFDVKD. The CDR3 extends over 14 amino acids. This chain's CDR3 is CATSDLTREETQYF. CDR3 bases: TGTGCCACCAGTGATTTGACGAGGGAAGAGACCCAGTACTTC.

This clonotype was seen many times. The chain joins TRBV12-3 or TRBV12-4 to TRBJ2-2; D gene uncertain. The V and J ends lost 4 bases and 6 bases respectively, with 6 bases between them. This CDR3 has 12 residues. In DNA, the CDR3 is TGTGCCAGCAGTTATCGGGCCGGGGAGCTGTTTTTT. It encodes CASSYRAGELFF.

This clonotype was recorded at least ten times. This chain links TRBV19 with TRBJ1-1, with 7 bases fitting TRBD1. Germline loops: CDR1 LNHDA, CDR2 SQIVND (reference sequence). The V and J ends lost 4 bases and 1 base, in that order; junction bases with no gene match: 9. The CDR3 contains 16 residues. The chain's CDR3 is CASSTLTGVGNTEAFF. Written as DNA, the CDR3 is TGTGCCAGTAGTACCCTAACAGGGGTCGGGAACACTGAAGCTTTCTTT.

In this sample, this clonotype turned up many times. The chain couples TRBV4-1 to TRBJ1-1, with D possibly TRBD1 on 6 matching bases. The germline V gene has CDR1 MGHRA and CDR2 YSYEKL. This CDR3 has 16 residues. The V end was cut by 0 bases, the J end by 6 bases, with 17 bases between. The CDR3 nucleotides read TGCGCCAGCAGCCAAGAGGGCCAGGGGCCTCGGGCTGAAGCTTTCTTT. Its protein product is CASSQEGQGPRAEAFF.

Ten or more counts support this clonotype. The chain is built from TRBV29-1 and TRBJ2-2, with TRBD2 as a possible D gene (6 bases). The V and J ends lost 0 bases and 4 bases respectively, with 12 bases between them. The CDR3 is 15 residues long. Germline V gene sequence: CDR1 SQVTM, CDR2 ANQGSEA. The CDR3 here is CSVEDGRLSTGELFF. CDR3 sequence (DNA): TGCAGCGTTGAAGATGGGAGGCTGAGCACCGGGGAGCTGTTTTTT.

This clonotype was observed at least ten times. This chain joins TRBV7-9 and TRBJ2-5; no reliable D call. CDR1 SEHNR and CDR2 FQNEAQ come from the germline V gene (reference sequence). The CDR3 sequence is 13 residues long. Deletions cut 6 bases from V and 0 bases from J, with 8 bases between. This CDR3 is CASRTDYQETQYF. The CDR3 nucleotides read TGTGCCAGCAGAACCGACTACCAAGAGACCCAGTACTTC.

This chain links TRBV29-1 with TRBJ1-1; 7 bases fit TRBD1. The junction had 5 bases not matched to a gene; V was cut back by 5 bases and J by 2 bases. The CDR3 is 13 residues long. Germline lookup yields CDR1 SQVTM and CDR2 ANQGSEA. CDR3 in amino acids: CSVTGALNTEAFF. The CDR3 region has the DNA TGCAGCGTTACAGGGGCTCTCAACACTGAAGCTTTCTTT.

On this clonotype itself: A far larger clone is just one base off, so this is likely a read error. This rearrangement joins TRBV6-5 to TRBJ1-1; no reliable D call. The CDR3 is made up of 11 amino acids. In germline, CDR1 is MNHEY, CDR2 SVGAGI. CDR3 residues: CACSSRPDAFF. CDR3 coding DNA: TGTGCCTGCAGTAGCAGGCCCGATGCTTTCTTT.

CDR3 protein: CASRNRASSGNTIYF. DNA for the CDR3: TGTGCCAGCAGGAACAGGGCAAGCTCTGGAAACACCATATATTTT. This rearrangement joins TRBV6-5 to TRBJ1-3; D perhaps matches TRBD1 (6 bases). The CDR3 loop spans 15 amino acids. Trimming removed 6 bases from V and 0 bases from J, with 12 bases in between. Germline lookup yields CDR1 MNHEY and CDR2 SVGAGI.

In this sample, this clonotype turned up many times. CDR3: CASSYALTEAFF. In DNA, the CDR3 is TGTGCCAGCAGTTACGCCCTCACTGAAGCTTTCTTT. The V and J genes are TRBV6-2 or TRBV6-3 and TRBJ1-1; D unresolved. Germline V gene data show CDR1 as MNHEY and CDR2 as SVGEGT. The CDR3 has 12 residues. V lost 2 bases to trimming and J lost 4 bases, with 5 bases between them.

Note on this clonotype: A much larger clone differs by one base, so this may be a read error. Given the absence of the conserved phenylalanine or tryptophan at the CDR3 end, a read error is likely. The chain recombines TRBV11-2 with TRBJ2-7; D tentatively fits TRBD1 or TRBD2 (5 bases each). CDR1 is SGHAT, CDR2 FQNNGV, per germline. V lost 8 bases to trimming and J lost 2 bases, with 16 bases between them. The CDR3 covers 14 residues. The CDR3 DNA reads TGTGCCAGCGTATCCGGGACCGTGACCTACGAGCAGTACCTC. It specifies CASVSGTVTYEQYL.

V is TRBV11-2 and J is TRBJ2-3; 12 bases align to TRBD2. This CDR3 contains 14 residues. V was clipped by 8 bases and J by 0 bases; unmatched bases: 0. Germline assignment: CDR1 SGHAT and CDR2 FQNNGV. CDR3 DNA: TGTGCCAGCGGACTAGCGGGAAGCACAGATACGCAGTATTTT. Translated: CASGLAGSTDTQYF.

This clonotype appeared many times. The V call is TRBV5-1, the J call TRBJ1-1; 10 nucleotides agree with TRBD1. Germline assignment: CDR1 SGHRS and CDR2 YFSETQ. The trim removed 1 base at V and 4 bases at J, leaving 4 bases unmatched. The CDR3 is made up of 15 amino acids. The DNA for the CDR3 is TGCGCCAGCAGCTTGAGAGGGACAGGGGCCACTGAAGCTTTCTTT. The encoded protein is CASSLRGTGATEAFF.

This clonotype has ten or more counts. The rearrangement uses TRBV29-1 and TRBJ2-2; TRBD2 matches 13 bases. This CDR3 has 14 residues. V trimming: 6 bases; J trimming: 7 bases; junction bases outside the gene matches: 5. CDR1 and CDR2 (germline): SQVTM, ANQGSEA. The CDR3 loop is CSVRLAGGVGELFF. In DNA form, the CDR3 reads TGCAGCGTCCGACTAGCGGGAGGAGTCGGGGAGCTGTTTTTT.

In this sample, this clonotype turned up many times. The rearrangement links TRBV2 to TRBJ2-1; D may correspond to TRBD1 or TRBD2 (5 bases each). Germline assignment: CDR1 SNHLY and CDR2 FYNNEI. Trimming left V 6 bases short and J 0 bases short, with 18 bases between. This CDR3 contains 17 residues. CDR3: CASRPSYSGGSYNEQFF. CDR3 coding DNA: TGTGCCAGCAGACCCTCCTACTCTGGGGGCTCCTACAATGAGCAGTTCTTC.

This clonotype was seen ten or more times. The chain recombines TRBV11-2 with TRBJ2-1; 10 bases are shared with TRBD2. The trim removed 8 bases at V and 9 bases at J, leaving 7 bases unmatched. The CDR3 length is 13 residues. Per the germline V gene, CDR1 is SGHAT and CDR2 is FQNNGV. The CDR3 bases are TGTGCCAGCTACCTAGCGGGAGCTAGTGAGCAGTTCTTC. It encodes CASYLAGASEQFF.

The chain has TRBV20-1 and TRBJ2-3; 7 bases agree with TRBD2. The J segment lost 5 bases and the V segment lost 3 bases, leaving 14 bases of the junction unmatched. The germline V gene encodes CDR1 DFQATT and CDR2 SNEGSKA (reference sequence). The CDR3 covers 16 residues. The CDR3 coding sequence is TGCAGTGCTAGCGTCCCCCCGGCGGGAGATTTAGATACGCAGTATTTT. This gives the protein CSASVPPAGDLDTQYF.

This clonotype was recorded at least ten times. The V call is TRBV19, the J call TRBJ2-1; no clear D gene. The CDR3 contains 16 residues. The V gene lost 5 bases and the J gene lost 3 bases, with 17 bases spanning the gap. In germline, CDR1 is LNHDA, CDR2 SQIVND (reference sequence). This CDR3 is CASSEISIKHYNEQFF. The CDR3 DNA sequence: TGTGCCAGTAGTGAGATTTCTATCAAGCACTACAATGAGCAGTTCTTC.

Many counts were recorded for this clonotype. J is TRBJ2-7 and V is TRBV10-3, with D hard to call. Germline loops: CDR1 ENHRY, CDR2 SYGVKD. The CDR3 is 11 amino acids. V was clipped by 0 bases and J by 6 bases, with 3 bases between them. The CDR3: CAISESIEQYF. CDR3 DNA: TGTGCCATCAGTGAGTCTATCGAGCAGTACTTC.

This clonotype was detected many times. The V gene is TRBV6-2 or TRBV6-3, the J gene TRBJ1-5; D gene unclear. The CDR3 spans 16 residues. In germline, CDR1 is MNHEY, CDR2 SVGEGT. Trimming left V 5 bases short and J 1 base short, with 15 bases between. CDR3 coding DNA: TGTGCCAGCAGTGTCCCGAGGAGTTTCAGCAATCAGCCCCAGCATTTT. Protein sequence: CASSVPRSFSNQPQHF.

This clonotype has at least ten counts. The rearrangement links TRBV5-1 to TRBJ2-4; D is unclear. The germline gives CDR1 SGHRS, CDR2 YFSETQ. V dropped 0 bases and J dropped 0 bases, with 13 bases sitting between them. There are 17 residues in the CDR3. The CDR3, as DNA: TGCGCCAGCAGCTTGGTCTCATTTGGAGTAGCCAAAAACATTCAGTACTTC. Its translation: CASSLVSFGVAKNIQYF. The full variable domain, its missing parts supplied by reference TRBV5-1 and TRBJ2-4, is KAGVTQTPRYLIKTRGQQVTLSCSPISGHRSVSWYQQTPGQGLQFLFEYFSETQRNKGNFPGRFSGRQFSNSRSEMNVSTLELGDSALYLCASSLVSFGVAKNIQYFGAGTRLSVL.

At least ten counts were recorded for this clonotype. CDR3 loop: CASSPDQPQHF. CDR3 DNA: TGTGCCAGCAGTCCTGATCAGCCCCAGCATTTT. The rearrangement uses TRBV28 and TRBJ1-5, with unresolved D. This CDR3 spans 11 amino acids. Trimming left V 5 bases short and J 5 bases short, with 4 bases between. Germline V lookup: CDR1 MDHEN, CDR2 SYDVKM.

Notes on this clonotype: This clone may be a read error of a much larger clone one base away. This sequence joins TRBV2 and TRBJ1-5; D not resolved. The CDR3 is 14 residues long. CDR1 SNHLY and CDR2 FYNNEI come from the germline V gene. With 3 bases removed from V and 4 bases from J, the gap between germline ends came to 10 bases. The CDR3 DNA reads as TGTGCCAGCAGTGACAGCTATAGGAATCAGCCCCAGCATTTT. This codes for CASSDSYRNQPQHF.

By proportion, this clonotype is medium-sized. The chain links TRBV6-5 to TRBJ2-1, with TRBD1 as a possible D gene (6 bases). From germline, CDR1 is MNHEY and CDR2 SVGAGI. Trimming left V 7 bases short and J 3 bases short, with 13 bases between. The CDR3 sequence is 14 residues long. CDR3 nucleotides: TGTGCCAGCACCCGGTTCAGGGGCTACAATGAGCAGTTCTTC. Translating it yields CASTRFRGYNEQFF.

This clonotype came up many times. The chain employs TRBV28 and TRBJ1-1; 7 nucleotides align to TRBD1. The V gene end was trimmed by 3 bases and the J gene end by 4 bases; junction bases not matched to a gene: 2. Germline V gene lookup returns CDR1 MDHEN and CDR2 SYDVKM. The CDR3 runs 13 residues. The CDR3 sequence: CASSFRGTTEAFF. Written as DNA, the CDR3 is TGTGCCAGCAGTTTCAGGGGGACCACTGAAGCTTTCTTT.

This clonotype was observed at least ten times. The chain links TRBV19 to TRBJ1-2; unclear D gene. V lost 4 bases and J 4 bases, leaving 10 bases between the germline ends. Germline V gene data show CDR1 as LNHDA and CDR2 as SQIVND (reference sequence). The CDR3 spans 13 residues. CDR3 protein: CASSNPPGYGYTF. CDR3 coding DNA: TGTGCCAGTAGTAACCCACCGGGCTATGGCTACACCTTC.

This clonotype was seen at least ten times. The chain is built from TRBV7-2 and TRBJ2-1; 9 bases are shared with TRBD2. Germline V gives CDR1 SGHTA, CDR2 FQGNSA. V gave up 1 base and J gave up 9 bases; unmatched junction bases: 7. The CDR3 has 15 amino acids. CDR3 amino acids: CASSLGGRATPEQFF. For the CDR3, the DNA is TGTGCCAGCAGCTTAGGCGGGAGGGCCACCCCTGAGCAGTTCTTC.

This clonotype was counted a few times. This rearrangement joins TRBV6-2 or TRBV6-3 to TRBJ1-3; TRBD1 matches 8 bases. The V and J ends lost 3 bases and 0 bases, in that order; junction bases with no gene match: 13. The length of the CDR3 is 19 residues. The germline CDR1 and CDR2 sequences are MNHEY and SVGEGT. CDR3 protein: CASSYPGQVPSSSGNTIYF. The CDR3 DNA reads TGTGCCAGCAGTTATCCGGGACAGGTACCTTCGAGCTCTGGAAACACCATATATTTT.

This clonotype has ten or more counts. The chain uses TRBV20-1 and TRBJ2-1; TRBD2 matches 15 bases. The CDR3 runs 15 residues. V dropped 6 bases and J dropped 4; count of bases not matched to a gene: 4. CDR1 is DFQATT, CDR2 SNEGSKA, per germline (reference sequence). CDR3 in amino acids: CSAAGLAGGYNEQFF. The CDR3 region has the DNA TGCAGTGCCGCGGGACTAGCGGGGGGATACAATGAGCAGTTCTTC.

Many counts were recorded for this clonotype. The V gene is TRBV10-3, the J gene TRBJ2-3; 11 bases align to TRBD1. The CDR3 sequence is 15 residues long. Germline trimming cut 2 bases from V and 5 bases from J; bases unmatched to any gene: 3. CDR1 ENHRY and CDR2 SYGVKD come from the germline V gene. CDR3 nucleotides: TGTGCCATCAGTGAGAGGGGACAGGGGGTAGATACGCAGTATTTT. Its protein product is CAISERGQGVDTQYF.

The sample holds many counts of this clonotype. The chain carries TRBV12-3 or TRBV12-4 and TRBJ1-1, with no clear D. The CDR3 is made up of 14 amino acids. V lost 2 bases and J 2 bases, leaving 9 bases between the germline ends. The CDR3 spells CASSLQRANTEAFF. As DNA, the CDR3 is TGTGCCAGCAGTTTACAACGGGCAAACACTGAAGCTTTCTTT.